Following are 5 T cell receptor beta chains from one sample sequenced in a study of cytomegalovirus exposure and HLA in healthy donors. Use of 60 Vbeta and 13 Jbeta primers characterized the PCR. This table comes from immunoSEQ multiplex PCR, and its TCRdb copy is limited to in-frame clones, with some not included. The data contain some 180,000 clones, around 70% of them singletons. The source material was PBMCs. All receptors derive from a male donor in good health and CMV-seronegative.

The J gene is TRBJ2-3, the V gene TRBV11-3; 10 nucleotides agree with TRBD2. In germline, CDR1 is SGHNT, CDR2 YENEEA. Trimming took 4 bases from V and 0 from J; bases not matched to a gene: 4. The CDR3 loop spans 16 amino acids. In DNA form, the CDR3 reads TGTGCCAGCAGCTCAGGGACTAGCGAAAGCACAGATACGCAGTATTTT. Residues: CASSSGTSESTDTQYF.

This clone was counted a few times. The rearrangement joins TRBV6-1 to TRBJ1-5; 7 bases line up with TRBD1. The ends lost 4 bases at V and 11 bases at J; junction bases unmatched: 11. Germline V CDR1 and CDR2: MNHNS, SASEGT. The length of the CDR3 is 14 residues. CDR3 sequence (DNA): TGTGCCAGCAGTGTACAGGGGTTCCCGCAATCCCAGCATTTT. Its protein is CASSVQGFPQSQHF.

This clone was observed a handful of times. The rearrangement joins TRBV30 to TRBJ1-5; weak D call: TRBD1 (6 bases). Germline V gene sequence: CDR1 GTSNPN, CDR2 SVGIG (reference sequence). Trimming pared 7 bases from V and 7 bases from J, leaving 17 bases between. This CDR3 comprises 13 residues. CDR3 sequence reads: CAFRTGLGQPQHF. The CDR3 DNA reads as TGTGCCTTCCGAACAGGGCTTGGGCAGCCCCAGCATTTT.

This clone has just a few counts. The CDR3 loop is CASSPQVAGAGPTPLHF. Here the CDR3 DNA reads TGCGCCAGCAGCCCGCAAGTAGCGGGGGCGGGACCGACACCCCTCCACTTT. This rearrangement joins TRBV4-1 to TRBJ1-6, with D tentatively TRBD1 (6 bases). Trimming left V 4 bases short and J 11 bases short, with 24 bases between. CDR3 length equals 17 residues. The germline V gene has CDR1 MGHRA and CDR2 YSYEKL.

There are a few counts of this clone. This chain uses TRBV6-5 with TRBJ1-5; D gene uncertain. The CDR3 has 13 amino acids. Trimming cost V 7 bases and J 3 bases, with 10 bases left between them. Germline V gene data show CDR1 as MNHEY and CDR2 as SVGAGI. The CDR3 region is CASTSEANQPQHF. The CDR3 bases are TGTGCCAGCACCTCAGAGGCCAATCAGCCCCAGCATTTT.